This entry describes one T cell receptor beta chain. Its antigen is unidentified. This specimen belongs to a study of OX40 agonist ivuxolimab in advanced cancers. Across the whole study: Across the patients, intravenous ivuxolimab was delivered every 2 weeks at 0.01 to 10 mg/kg. Patients undergoing dose escalation presented with hepatocellular carcinoma, melanoma, renal cell or head and neck cancer. Allowance was made for prior anti-PD-1, anti-PD-L1 or anti-CTLA-4 therapy, and 40% to 45% had some.

Here immunoSEQ multiplex PCR was the method, and the copy in TCRdb shows in-frame clones only, minus some. This sample has tens of thousands of clones; approximately 90% occur once, and the top ten carry approximately 5%. Trimming at V came to 3 bases and at J to 4 bases, leaving 3 bases not matched to a gene. The CDR3 runs to 15 residues. Germline values: CDR1 LNHDA, CDR2 SQIVND (reference sequence). Findings and limits, study-wide: Compared with CD4+, CD8+ T cells on average had more expanded clones.

The receptor was isolated from an adult with an advanced solid tumor such as melanoma, head and neck, liver or kidney cancer. V is TRBV19 and J is TRBJ1-5, with 10 bases matching TRBD1. Material: CD4+ or CD8+ T cells sorted from blood, obtained in a trial of the OX40 agonist ivuxolimab. CDR3 amino acids: CASSIDRGRNQPQHF. The DNA of the CDR3 is TGTGCCAGTAGTATCGACAGGGGGCGGAATCAGCCCCAGCATTTT.